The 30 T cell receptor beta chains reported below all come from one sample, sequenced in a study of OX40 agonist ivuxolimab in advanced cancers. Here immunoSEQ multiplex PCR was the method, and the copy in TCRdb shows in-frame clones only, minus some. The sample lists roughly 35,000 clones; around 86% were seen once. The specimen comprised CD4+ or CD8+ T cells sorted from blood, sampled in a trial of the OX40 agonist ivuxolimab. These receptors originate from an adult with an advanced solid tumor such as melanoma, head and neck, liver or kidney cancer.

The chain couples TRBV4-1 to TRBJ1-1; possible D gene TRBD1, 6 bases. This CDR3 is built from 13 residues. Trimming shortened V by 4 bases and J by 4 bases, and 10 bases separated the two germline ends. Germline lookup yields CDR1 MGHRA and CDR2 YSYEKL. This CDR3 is CASSLTGFTEAFF. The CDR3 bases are TGCGCCAGCAGCCTTACAGGGTTCACTGAAGCTTTCTTT.

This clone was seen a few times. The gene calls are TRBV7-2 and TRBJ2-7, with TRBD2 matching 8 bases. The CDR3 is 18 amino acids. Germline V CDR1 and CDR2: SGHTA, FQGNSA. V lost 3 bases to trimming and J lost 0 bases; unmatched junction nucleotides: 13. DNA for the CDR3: TGTGCCAGCAGCTTTCAAGCGGGAGACCATAGGAGCTCCTACGAGCAGTACTTC. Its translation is CASSFQAGDHRSSYEQYF.

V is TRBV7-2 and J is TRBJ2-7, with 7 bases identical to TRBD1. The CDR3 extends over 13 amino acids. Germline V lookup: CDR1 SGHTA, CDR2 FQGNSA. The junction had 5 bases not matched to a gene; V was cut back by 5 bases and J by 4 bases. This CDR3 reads CASSRTGFYEQYF. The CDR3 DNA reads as TGTGCCAGCAGCAGGACAGGTTTTTACGAGCAGTACTTC.

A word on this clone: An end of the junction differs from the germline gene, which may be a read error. The CDR3 DNA follows: TGTGCCAGCACAACCGGACAGGGGGTCAACGTCCTGACTTTC. As protein: CASTTGQGVNVLTF. The chain employs TRBV6-1 and TRBJ2-6; 10 positions agree with TRBD1. Germline CDR1 and CDR2: MNHNS and SASEGT. The length of the CDR3 is 14 residues.

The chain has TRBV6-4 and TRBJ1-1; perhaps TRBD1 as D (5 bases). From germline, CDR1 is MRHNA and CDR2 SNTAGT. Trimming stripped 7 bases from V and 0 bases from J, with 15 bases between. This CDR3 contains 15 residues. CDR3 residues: CASNMEGLMNTEAFF. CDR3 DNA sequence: TGTGCCAGCAATATGGAGGGGCTCATGAACACTGAAGCTTTCTTT.

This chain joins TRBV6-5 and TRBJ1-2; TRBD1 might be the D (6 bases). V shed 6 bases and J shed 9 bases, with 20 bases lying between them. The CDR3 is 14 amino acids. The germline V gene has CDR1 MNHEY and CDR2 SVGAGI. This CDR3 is CASRPGTSSVSYTF. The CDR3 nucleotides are TGTGCCAGCAGACCCGGGACAAGTAGCGTCAGCTACACCTTC.

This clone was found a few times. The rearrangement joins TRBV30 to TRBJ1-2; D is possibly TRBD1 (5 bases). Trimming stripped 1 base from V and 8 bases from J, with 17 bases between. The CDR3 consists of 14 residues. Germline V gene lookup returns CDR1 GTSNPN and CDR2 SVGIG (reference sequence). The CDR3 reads CAWSAGYGGNGYTF. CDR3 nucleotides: TGTGCCTGGAGTGCGGGGTACGGGGGGAACGGCTACACCTTC.

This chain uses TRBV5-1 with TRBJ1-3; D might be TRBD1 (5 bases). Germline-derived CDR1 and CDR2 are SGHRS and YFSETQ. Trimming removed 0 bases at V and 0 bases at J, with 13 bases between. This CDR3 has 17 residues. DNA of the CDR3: TGCGCCAGCAGCTTGGCCCCCCAGGGCCTCTCTGGAAACACCATATATTTT. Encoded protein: CASSLAPQGLSGNTIYF.

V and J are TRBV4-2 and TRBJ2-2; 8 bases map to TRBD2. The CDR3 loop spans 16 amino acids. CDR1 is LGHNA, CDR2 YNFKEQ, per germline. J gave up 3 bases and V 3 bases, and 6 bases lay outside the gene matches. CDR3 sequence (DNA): TGTGCCAGCAGCCAGTCCGGGGGGGCCGACACCGGGGAGCTGTTTTTT. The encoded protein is CASSQSGGADTGELFF.

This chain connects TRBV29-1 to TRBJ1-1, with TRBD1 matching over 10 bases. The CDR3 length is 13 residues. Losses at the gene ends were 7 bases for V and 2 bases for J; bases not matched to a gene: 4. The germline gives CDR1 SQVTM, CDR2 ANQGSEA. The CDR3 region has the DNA TGCAGCGCCTCGACAGGGGGCAACACTGAAGCTTTCTTT. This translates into CSASTGGNTEAFF.

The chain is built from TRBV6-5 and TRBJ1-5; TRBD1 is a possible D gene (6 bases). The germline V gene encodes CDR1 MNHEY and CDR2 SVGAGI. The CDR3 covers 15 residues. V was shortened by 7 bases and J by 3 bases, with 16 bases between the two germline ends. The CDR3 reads CASNPTRGNNQPQHF. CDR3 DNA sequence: TGTGCCAGCAATCCCACGAGGGGGAACAATCAGCCCCAGCATTTT.

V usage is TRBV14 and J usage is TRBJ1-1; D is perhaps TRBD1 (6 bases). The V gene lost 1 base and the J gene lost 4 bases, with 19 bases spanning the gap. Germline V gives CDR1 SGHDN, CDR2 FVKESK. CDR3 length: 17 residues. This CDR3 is CASSQAGTGAWVTEAFF. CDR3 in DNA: TGTGCCAGCAGCCAAGCCGGTACGGGGGCGTGGGTCACTGAAGCTTTCTTT.

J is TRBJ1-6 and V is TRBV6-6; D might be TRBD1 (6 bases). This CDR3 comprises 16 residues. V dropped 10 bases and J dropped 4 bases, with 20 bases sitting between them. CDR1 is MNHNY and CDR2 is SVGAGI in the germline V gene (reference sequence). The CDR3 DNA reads TGTGCCATCCGCCCCTCGGACAGTTTGTATAATTCACCCCTCCACTTT. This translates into CAIRPSDSLYNSPLHF.

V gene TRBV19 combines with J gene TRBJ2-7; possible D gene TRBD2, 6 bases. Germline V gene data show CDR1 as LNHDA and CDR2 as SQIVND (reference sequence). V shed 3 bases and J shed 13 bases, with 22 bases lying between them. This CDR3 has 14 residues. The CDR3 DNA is TGTGCCAGTAGTATTGGGACTGCCGACACGCGGGTCTACTTC. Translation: CASSIGTADTRVYF.

For the CDR3, the DNA is TGTGCCAGCAGTCGGGACAGGGGTAAAGGTGAGCAGTTCTTC. Its protein is CASSRDRGKGEQFF. The chain joins TRBV27 to TRBJ2-1, with TRBD1 matching 10 bases. Germline CDR1 MNHEY, CDR2 SMNVEV (reference sequence). V dropped 5 bases and J dropped 9; count of bases not matched to a gene: 7. This CDR3 is built from 14 residues.

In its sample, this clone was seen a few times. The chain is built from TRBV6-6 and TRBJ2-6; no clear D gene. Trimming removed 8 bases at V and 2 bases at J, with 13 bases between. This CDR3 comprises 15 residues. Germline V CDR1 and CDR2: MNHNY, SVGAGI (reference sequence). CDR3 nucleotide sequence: TGTGCCAGCCTTAGGCCGGCAGCTGGGGCCAACGTCCTGACTTTC. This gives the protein CASLRPAAGANVLTF.

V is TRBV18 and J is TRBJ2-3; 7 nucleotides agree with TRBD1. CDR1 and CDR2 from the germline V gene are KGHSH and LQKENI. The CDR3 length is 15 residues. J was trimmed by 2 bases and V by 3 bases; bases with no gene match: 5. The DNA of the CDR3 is TGTGCCAGCTCACCCACCGGGACAGACACAGATACGCAGTATTTT. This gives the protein CASSPTGTDTDTQYF.

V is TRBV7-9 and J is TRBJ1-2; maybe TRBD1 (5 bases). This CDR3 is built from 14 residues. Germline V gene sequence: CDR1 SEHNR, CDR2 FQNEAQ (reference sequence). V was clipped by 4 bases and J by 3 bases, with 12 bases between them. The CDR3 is CASSWTQFDYGYTF. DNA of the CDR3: TGTGCCAGCAGCTGGACACAGTTCGACTATGGCTACACCTTC.

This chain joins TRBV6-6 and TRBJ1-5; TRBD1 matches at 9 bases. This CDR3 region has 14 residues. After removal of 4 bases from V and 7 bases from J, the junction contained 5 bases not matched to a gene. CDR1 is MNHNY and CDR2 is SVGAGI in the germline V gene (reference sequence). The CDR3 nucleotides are TGTGCCAGCAGTTGGGACAGGGTGTTCCAGCCCCAGCATTTT. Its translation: CASSWDRVFQPQHF.

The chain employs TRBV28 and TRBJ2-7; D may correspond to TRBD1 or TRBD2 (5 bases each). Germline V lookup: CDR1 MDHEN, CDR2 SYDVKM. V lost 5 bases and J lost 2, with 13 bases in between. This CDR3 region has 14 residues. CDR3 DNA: TGTGCCAGCAGTCAACCTGGGACCGCCTACGAGCAGTACTTC. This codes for CASSQPGTAYEQYF.

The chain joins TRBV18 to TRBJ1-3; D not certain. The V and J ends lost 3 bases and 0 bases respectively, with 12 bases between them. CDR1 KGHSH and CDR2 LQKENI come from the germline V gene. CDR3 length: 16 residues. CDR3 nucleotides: TGTGCCAGCTCACCTAGACGGAGATTCTCTGGAAACACCATATATTTT. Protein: CASSPRRRFSGNTIYF. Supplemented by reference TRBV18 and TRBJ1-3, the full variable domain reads NAGVMQNPRHLVRRRGQEARLRCSPMKGHSHVYWYRQLPEEGLKFMVYLQKENIIDESGMPKERFSAEFPKEGPSILRIQQVVRGDSAAYFCASSPRRRFSGNTIYFGEGSWLTVV.

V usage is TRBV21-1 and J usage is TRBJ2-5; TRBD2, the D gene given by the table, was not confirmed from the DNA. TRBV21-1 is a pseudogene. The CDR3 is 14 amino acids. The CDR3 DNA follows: TGTGCCAGCAGCAAAAGGCCTAGCGAAGAGACCCAGTACTTC. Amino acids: CASSKRPSEETQYF.

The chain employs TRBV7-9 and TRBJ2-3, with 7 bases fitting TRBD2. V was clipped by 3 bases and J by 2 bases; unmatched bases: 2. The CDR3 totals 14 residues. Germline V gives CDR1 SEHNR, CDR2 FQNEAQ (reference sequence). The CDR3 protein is CASSFGTTTDTQYF. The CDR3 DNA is TGTGCCAGCAGCTTCGGGACTACCACAGATACGCAGTATTTT. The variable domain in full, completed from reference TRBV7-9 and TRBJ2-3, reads DTGVSQNPRHKITKRGQNVTFRCDPISEHNRLYWYRQTLGQGPEFLTYFQNEAQLEKSRLLSDRFSAERPKGSFSTLEIQRTEQGDSAMYLCASSFGTTTDTQYFGPGTRLTVL.

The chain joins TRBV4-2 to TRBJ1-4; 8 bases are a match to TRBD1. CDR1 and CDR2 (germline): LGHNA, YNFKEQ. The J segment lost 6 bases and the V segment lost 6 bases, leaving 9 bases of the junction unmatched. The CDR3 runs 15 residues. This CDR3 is CASRTSDRGYEKLFF. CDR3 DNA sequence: TGTGCCAGCAGAACCTCAGACAGGGGATATGAAAAACTGTTTTTT.

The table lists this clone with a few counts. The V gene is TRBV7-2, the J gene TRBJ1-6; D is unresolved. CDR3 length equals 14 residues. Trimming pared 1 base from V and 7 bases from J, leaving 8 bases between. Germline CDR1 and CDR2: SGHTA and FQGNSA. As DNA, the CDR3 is TGTGCCAGCAGCTTAGGGCACATCAATTCACCCCTCCACTTT. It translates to CASSLGHINSPLHF.

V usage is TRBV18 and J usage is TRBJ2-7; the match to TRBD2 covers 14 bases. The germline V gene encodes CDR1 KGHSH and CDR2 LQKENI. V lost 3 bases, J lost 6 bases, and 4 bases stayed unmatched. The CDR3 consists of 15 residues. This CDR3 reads CASSPGTSGRAEQYF. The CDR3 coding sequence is TGTGCCAGCTCACCCGGGACTAGCGGGAGAGCCGAGCAGTACTTC.

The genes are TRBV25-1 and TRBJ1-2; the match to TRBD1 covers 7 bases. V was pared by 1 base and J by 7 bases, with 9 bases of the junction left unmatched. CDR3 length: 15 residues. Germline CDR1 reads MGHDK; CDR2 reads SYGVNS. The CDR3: CASSEWSQGDCGYTF. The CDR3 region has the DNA TGTGCCAGCAGTGAATGGTCCCAGGGGGATTGTGGCTACACCTTC.

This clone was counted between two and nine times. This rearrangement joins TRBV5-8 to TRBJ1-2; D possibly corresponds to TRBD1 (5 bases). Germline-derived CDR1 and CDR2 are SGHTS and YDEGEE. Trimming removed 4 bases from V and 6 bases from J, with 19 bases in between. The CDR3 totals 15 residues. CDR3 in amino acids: CASSRGTALIHGYTF. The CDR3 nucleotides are TGTGCCAGCAGCCGAGGGACCGCCCTTATCCATGGCTACACCTTC. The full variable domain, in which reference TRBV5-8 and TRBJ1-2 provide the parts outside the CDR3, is EAGVTQSPTHLIKTRGQQATLRCSPISGHTSVYWYQQALGLGLQFLLWYDEGEERNRGNFPPRFSGRQFPNYSSELNVNALELEDSALYLCASSRGTALIHGYTFGSGTRLTVV.

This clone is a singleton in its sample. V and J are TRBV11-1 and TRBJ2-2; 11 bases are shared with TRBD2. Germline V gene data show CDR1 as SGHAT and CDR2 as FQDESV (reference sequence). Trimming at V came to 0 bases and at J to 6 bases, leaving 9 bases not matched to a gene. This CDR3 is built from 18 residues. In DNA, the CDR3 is TGTGCCAGCAGCTTAGCGGGTAGCGGGGGGGCCACGTCCGGGGAGCTGTTTTTT. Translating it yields CASSLAGSGGATSGELFF.

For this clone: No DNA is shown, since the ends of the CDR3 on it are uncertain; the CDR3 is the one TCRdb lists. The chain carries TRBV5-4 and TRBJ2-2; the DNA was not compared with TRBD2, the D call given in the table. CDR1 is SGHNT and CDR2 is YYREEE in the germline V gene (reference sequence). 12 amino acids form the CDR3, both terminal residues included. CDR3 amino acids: CASSLTFGELFF.